One and the same sample provided the 14 T cell receptor beta chains below, sequenced in a study of cytomegalovirus exposure and HLA in healthy donors. The assay was immunoSEQ multiplex PCR, and TCRdb's table has in-frame clones only and misses some. The data hold roughly 250,000 clones, with more than 75% observed a single time. The source material was PBMCs. These receptors came from a woman in her twenties or thirties in good health and CMV-seropositive.

The rearrangement joins TRBV27 to TRBJ1-1, with a possible D match to TRBD1 (5 bases). Germline V gene lookup returns CDR1 MNHEY and CDR2 SMNVEV (reference sequence). Trimming shortened V by 4 bases and J by 0 bases, and 9 bases separated the two germline ends. The CDR3 is 14 residues long. CDR3 amino acids: CASSSGSMNTEAFF. The CDR3 DNA sequence: TGTGCCAGCAGTTCAGGGTCCATGAACACTGAAGCTTTCTTT.

Here the CDR3 reads CASSPSGGQETQYF. CDR3 DNA sequence: TGTGCCAGCAGCCCTAGCGGAGGACAAGAGACCCAGTACTTC. This rearrangement joins TRBV7-9 to TRBJ2-5; 7 bases are shared with TRBD2. Trimming at V came to 5 bases and at J to 2 bases, leaving 5 bases not matched to a gene. Germline-derived CDR1 and CDR2 are SEHNR and FQNEAQ (reference sequence). This CDR3 contains 14 residues.

This clone has only a few counts. This chain connects TRBV28 to TRBJ1-2; no firm D call. The CDR3 runs to 12 residues. Germline CDR1 MDHEN, CDR2 SYDVKM. Trimming took off 1 base at V and 4 bases at J, with 4 bases between the two ends. The CDR3 loop reads CASSLSVYGYTF. In DNA form, the CDR3 reads TGTGCCAGCAGTTTATCTGTCTATGGCTACACCTTC.

This chain joins TRBV7-9 and TRBJ2-2, with D perhaps matching TRBD2 (6 bases). Trimming took 2 bases from V and 3 from J, leaving 19 bases between them. The CDR3 length is 18 residues. CDR1 SEHNR and CDR2 FQNEAQ come from the germline V gene (reference sequence). CDR3 in DNA: TGTGCCAGCAGCTTAATATCCCTCGCGGGACGCGACACCGGGGAGCTGTTTTTT. Translated: CASSLISLAGRDTGELFF.

Comments on this clone: Other DNA sequences within the sample encode an identical CDR3. The chain links TRBV7-6 to TRBJ2-5, with 12 nucleotides matching TRBD2. Per the germline V gene, CDR1 is SGHVS and CDR2 is FNYEAQ. V dropped 4 bases and J dropped 5; count of bases not matched to a gene: 11. The CDR3 runs 17 residues. This CDR3 reads CASSSGLAGGAWETQYF. The DNA for the CDR3 is TGTGCCAGCAGCTCAGGGCTAGCGGGAGGGGCGTGGGAGACCCAGTACTTC. The full variable domain, rest sourced from reference TRBV7-6 and TRBJ2-5, is GAGVSQSPRYKVTKRGQDVALRCDPISGHVSLYWYRQALGQGPEFLTYFNYEAQQDKSGLPNDRFSAERPEGSISTLTIQRTEQRDSAMYRCASSSGLAGGAWETQYFGPGTRLLVL.

CDR3: CASSLGFADTQYF. CDR3 bases: TGTGCCAGCAGCTTAGGGTTCGCGGATACGCAGTATTTT. The chain recombines TRBV11-2 with TRBJ2-3; no clear D. This CDR3 has 13 amino acids. The V end was cut by 1 base, the J end by 6 bases, with 8 bases between. The V gene's germline CDR1 is SGHAT and CDR2 FQNNGV.

The chain couples TRBV27 to TRBJ2-7; D call uncertain. The V gene lost 6 bases and the J gene lost 3 bases, with 18 bases spanning the gap. The CDR3 extends over 15 amino acids. Germline lookup yields CDR1 MNHEY and CDR2 SMNVEV (reference sequence). Here the CDR3 reads CASSPGLRYNYEQYF. In DNA, the CDR3 is TGTGCCAGCAGCCCCGGTCTCAGGTATAACTACGAGCAGTACTTC.

The chain joins TRBV27 to TRBJ1-2, with D unclear. CDR3 size: 14 residues. Deletions cut 2 bases from V and 0 bases from J, with 7 bases between. The germline V gene encodes CDR1 MNHEY and CDR2 SMNVEV (reference sequence). CDR3 protein: CASSLGRTNYGYTF. In DNA, the CDR3 is TGTGCCAGCAGTTTAGGCAGGACTAACTATGGCTACACCTTC.

This sequence joins TRBV5-1 and TRBJ2-7, with D perhaps TRBD1 (6 bases). The CDR3 consists of 15 residues. V lost 1 base and J 1 base, leaving 12 bases between the germline ends. Looked up from germline, CDR1 is SGHRS and CDR2 is YFSETQ. The CDR3 region has the DNA TGCGCCAGCAGCTTGTCAACAGGGTCTTCCTACGAGCAGTACTTC. The encoded protein is CASSLSTGSSYEQYF.

The chain links TRBV5-1 to TRBJ2-3, with D perhaps matching TRBD2 (5 bases). Trimming cost V 1 base and J 0 bases, with 12 bases left between them. The CDR3 runs to 16 residues. Germline assignment: CDR1 SGHRS and CDR2 YFSETQ. CDR3 nucleotide sequence: TGCGCCAGCAGCTTGACTAGATCATCTAGCACAGATACGCAGTATTTT. Encoded protein: CASSLTRSSSTDTQYF.

The chain combines TRBV30 with TRBJ2-3; D gene unclear. CDR1 GTSNPN and CDR2 SVGIG come from the germline V gene (reference sequence). Trimming left V 7 bases short and J 0 bases short, with 14 bases between. This CDR3 comprises 14 residues. CDR3 DNA sequence: TGTGCCTTCCAGAGGATCTTTAGCACAGATACGCAGTATTTT. Protein sequence: CAFQRIFSTDTQYF.

V gene TRBV28 combines with J gene TRBJ2-7, with 8 bases fitting TRBD1. The CDR3 covers 16 residues. In germline, CDR1 is MDHEN, CDR2 SYDVKM. J was trimmed by 2 bases and V by 5 bases; bases with no gene match: 11. CDR3 DNA sequence: TGTGCCAGCAGTACTAGATTCCAGGGGGCCGCCTACGAGCAGTACTTC. Translating gives CASSTRFQGAAYEQYF.

This clone was counted between two and nine times. J is TRBJ2-7 and V is TRBV6-5, with D possibly matching TRBD1 (6 bases). V lost 2 bases, J lost 7 bases, and 15 bases lay in between. CDR1 MNHEY and CDR2 SVGAGI come from the germline V gene. The CDR3 has 14 amino acids. CDR3 DNA: TGTGCCAGCAGTTACGTGGCAGGGGCAACGGAGCAGTACTTC. It translates to CASSYVAGATEQYF.

The chain joins TRBV5-1 to TRBJ2-5; TRBD1 aligns across 7 bases. The V gene's germline CDR1 is SGHRS and CDR2 YFSETQ. The trim removed 4 bases at V and 5 bases at J, leaving 8 bases unmatched. CDR3 length equals 14 residues. The CDR3 DNA reads TGCGCCAGCAGCCGACCCGGACAGGCGGAGACCCAGTACTTC. Amino acid sequence: CASSRPGQAETQYF.